These 28 T cell receptor beta chains originate from one sample sequenced in a study of T cells in localized non-small cell lung cancer. Profiled with immunoSEQ multiplex PCR; TCRdb holds only in-frame clones, not every one. The data contain tens of thousands of clones, 60% to 85% of them singletons. Sequencing used PBMCs, obtained before any cancer treatment. The receptors come from a man between 40 and 75 years old with stage II squamous cell lung carcinoma.

The rearrangement links TRBV6-5 to TRBJ2-3, with D perhaps TRBD1 or TRBD2 (5 bases each). V was pared by 6 bases and J by 1 base, with 11 bases between. CDR3 size: 14 residues. The germline gives CDR1 MNHEY, CDR2 SVGAGI. CDR3 in amino acids: CASRPGTGTDTQYF. In DNA, the CDR3 is TGTGCCAGCAGACCCGGGACGGGCACAGATACGCAGTATTTT.

This clone was seen a few times. This chain joins TRBV6-1 and TRBJ2-4, with a weak D call TRBD2 (7 bases). Trimming cost V 6 bases and J 9 bases, with 15 bases left between them. The CDR3 has 13 amino acids. Germline V lookup: CDR1 MNHNS, CDR2 SASEGT. The CDR3 nucleotides read TGTGCCAGCAGGGAGGGGGGGTTCGGCATTCAGTACTTC. It codes for CASREGGFGIQYF.

The V and J genes are TRBV6-6 and TRBJ2-7, with D tentatively TRBD2 (5 bases). Germline lookup yields CDR1 MNHNY and CDR2 SVGAGI (reference sequence). This CDR3 spans 14 amino acids. The V and J ends lost 2 bases and 3 bases respectively, with 11 bases between them. CDR3 protein: CASSYGQTNYEQYF. CDR3 bases: TGTGCCAGCAGTTACGGGCAGACTAACTACGAGCAGTACTTC.

This rearrangement joins TRBV19 to TRBJ2-7; TRBD2 aligns across 9 bases. In germline, CDR1 is LNHDA, CDR2 SQIVND (reference sequence). V was pared by 6 bases and J by 3 bases, with 6 bases of the junction left unmatched. The CDR3 is 14 residues long. As DNA, the CDR3 is TGTGCCAGTAGCCTGGGACTAGCTAACTACGAGCAGTACTTC. It codes for CASSLGLANYEQYF.

The chain has TRBV10-2 and TRBJ2-5, with a possible D match to TRBD2 (6 bases). With 2 bases removed from V and 5 bases from J, the gap between germline ends came to 18 bases. The germline CDR1 and CDR2 sequences are WSHSY and SAAADI. The CDR3 is 16 residues long. CDR3 bases: TGCGCCAGCAGTGAGCTTTCGGGAGCGGCGGCGGAGACCCAGTACTTC. Translating gives CASSELSGAAAETQYF.

The chain uses TRBV5-1 and TRBJ2-2; D is perhaps TRBD2 (5 bases). Germline lookup yields CDR1 SGHRS and CDR2 YFSETQ. This CDR3 region has 14 residues. The V gene lost 0 bases and the J gene lost 4 bases, with 7 bases spanning the gap. The DNA for the CDR3 is TGCGCCAGCAGCTTGGAAGCGGCCACCGGGGAGCTGTTTTTT. Its translation is CASSLEAATGELFF.

The V gene is TRBV5-1, the J gene TRBJ2-7, with D tentatively TRBD1 (6 bases). Germline CDR1 and CDR2: SGHRS and YFSETQ. The V end lost 1 base, the J end lost 2 bases, and 19 bases lay between the germline ends. This CDR3 has 17 amino acids. CDR3 coding DNA: TGCGCCAGCAGCTTGTCTCCACCGGACAGATTAACCTACGAGCAGTACTTC. Translating it yields CASSLSPPDRLTYEQYF.

V is TRBV5-1 and J is TRBJ1-1, with D maybe TRBD1 (6 bases). V was pared by 4 bases and J by 0 bases, with 16 bases between. This CDR3 has 16 residues. Germline CDR1 SGHRS, CDR2 YFSETQ. The CDR3 spells CASSTGQRTMNTEAFF. DNA for the CDR3: TGCGCCAGCAGCACCGGACAGAGAACGATGAACACTGAAGCTTTCTTT.

This chain links TRBV5-1 with TRBJ1-4; 7 bases agree with TRBD1. Germline V gene data show CDR1 as SGHRS and CDR2 as YFSETQ. V shed 3 bases, J shed 5 bases, and the junction held 10 bases outside the gene matches. This CDR3 has 16 residues. CDR3 DNA sequence: TGCGCCAGCAGCTCCGACTCCGGGACAGCGAATGAAAAACTGTTTTTT. Translated, it gives CASSSDSGTANEKLFF.

The V call is TRBV7-2, the J call TRBJ1-6, with 9 bases fitting TRBD1. The CDR3 consists of 15 residues. CDR1 is SGHTA and CDR2 is FQGNSA in the germline V gene. The V and J ends lost 5 bases and 7 bases, in that order; junction bases with no gene match: 6. Here the CDR3 reads CASSQGQGGNSPLHF. In DNA, the CDR3 is TGTGCCAGCAGCCAGGGACAGGGAGGCAATTCACCCCTCCACTTT. The variable domain in full, completed from reference TRBV7-2 and TRBJ1-6, reads GAGVSQSPSNKVTEKGKDVELRCDPISGHTALYWYRQSLGQGLEFLIYFQGNSAPDKSGLPSDRFSAERTGGSVSTLTIQRTQQEDSAVYLCASSQGQGGNSPLHFGNGTRLTVT.

This chain joins TRBV5-6 and TRBJ1-5; maybe TRBD1 (5 bases). Trimming shortened V by 0 bases and J by 4 bases, and 17 bases separated the two germline ends. This CDR3 is built from 17 residues. The germline V gene has CDR1 SGHDT and CDR2 YYEEEE. DNA of the CDR3: TGTGCCAGCAGCTTGGGGGGCGGGAGTTCGGGGAATCAGCCCCAGCATTTT. It is translated as CASSLGGGSSGNQPQHF.

This chain connects TRBV11-2 to TRBJ2-1, with D possibly called TRBD1 or TRBD2 (5 bases each). V shed 5 bases and J shed 4 bases, with 15 bases lying between them. The length of the CDR3 is 15 residues. CDR1 and CDR2 from the germline V gene are SGHAT and FQNNGV. The chain's CDR3 is CASSEAGTGYNEQFF. The CDR3 DNA reads as TGTGCCAGCAGCGAAGCAGGGACGGGGTACAATGAGCAGTTCTTC.

J is TRBJ2-3 and V is TRBV18; 7 bases match TRBD2. V lost 3 bases, J lost 0 bases, and 3 bases stayed unmatched. The CDR3 covers 15 residues. Germline values: CDR1 KGHSH, CDR2 LQKENI. The chain's CDR3 is CASSPRGGSTDTQYF. The CDR3 region has the DNA TGTGCCAGCTCACCTCGGGGAGGGAGCACAGATACGCAGTATTTT.

The rearrangement uses TRBV5-1 and TRBJ1-3; 8 bases line up with TRBD1. Per the germline V gene, CDR1 is SGHRS and CDR2 is YFSETQ. V dropped 5 bases and J dropped 4; count of bases not matched to a gene: 14. The CDR3 is 17 residues long. The CDR3 DNA follows: TGCGCCAGCAGGGATGTTGGGACAGGCCTTTTCGGAAACACCATATATTTT. Its protein is CASRDVGTGLFGNTIYF.

The chain combines TRBV9 with TRBJ2-2, with 8 bases matching TRBD2. V was pared by 4 bases and J by 5 bases, with 7 bases of the junction left unmatched. The CDR3 runs 15 residues. CDR1 and CDR2 (germline): SGDLS, YYNGEE. CDR3 loop: CASSTGTRSTGELFF. The CDR3 DNA follows: TGTGCCAGCAGCACCGGGACTAGATCTACCGGGGAGCTGTTTTTT. Full variable domain (missing parts from reference TRBV9 and TRBJ2-2): DSGVTQTPKHLITATGQRVTLRCSPRSGDLSVYWYQQSLDQGLQFLIQYYNGEERAKGNILERFSAQQFPDLHSELNLSSLELGDSALYFCASSTGTRSTGELFFGEGSRLTVL.

The rearrangement joins TRBV10-3 to TRBJ2-7; D tentatively fits TRBD1 or TRBD2 (5 bases each). The CDR3 contains 13 residues. Germline V gene data show CDR1 as ENHRY and CDR2 as SYGVKD. V dropped 5 bases and J dropped 2 bases, with 10 bases sitting between them. CDR3 coding DNA: TGTGCCATCAGTAGGGACGGAGCCTACGAGCAGTACTTC. The encoded protein is CAISRDGAYEQYF.

The sample holds one count of this clone. The chain combines TRBV5-1 with TRBJ2-1; 12 bases fit TRBD2. From germline, CDR1 is SGHRS and CDR2 YFSETQ. V shed 4 bases, J shed 9 bases, and the junction held 11 bases outside the gene matches. The CDR3 has 16 residues. Here the CDR3 reads CASSLDPSGRAGEQFF. CDR3 nucleotides: TGCGCCAGCAGCCTGGACCCTAGCGGGAGGGCGGGTGAGCAGTTCTTC.

This clone occurred once. This chain connects TRBV7-9 to TRBJ1-4; D unresolved. Looked up from germline, CDR1 is SEHNR and CDR2 is FQNEAQ (reference sequence). The CDR3 is made up of 16 amino acids. V lost 6 bases and J lost 8, with 22 bases in between. CDR3 amino acids: CASSPPEHPLGEKLFF. As DNA, the CDR3 is TGTGCCAGCAGTCCACCGGAGCACCCACTGGGAGAAAAACTGTTTTTT.

The chain carries TRBV25-1 and TRBJ1-3, with D possibly matching TRBD1 (5 bases). Germline CDR1 and CDR2: MGHDK and SYGVNS. V gave up 3 bases and J gave up 3 bases, with 12 bases separating them. The CDR3 length is 15 residues. In DNA, the CDR3 is TGTGCCAGCAGTGAGTGGGGCAGTCTTGGAAACACCATATATTTT. Its protein product is CASSEWGSLGNTIYF.

V and J are TRBV5-1 and TRBJ1-4; D perhaps matches TRBD1 (5 bases). Germline-derived CDR1 and CDR2 are SGHRS and YFSETQ. CDR3 length: 15 amino acids. V gave up 0 bases and J gave up 8 bases, with 14 bases separating them. The CDR3 is CASSLGGRSGEKLFF. The CDR3 nucleotides are TGCGCCAGCAGCTTGGGGGGGAGATCGGGAGAAAAACTGTTTTTT.

The chain links TRBV5-5 to TRBJ2-1, with D possibly TRBD2 on 5 matching bases. Germline CDR1 reads SGHKS; CDR2 reads YYEKEE (reference sequence). The CDR3 totals 14 residues. Trimming removed 4 bases at V and 5 bases at J, with 13 bases between. CDR3 nucleotide sequence: TGTGCCAGCAGCCCTTGGACTGGAAACAATGAGCAGTTCTTC. It codes for CASSPWTGNNEQFF.

In DNA, the CDR3 is TGTGCCTGGAGTGGTCTAGGGGACACTGAAGCTTTCTTT. This codes for CAWSGLGDTEAFF. The chain recombines TRBV30 with TRBJ1-1, with D possibly TRBD1 on 5 matching bases. The germline V gene encodes CDR1 GTSNPN and CDR2 SVGIG (reference sequence). Trimming stripped 1 base from V and 3 bases from J, with 9 bases between. CDR3 length equals 13 residues.

This chain links TRBV27 with TRBJ1-4; possibly TRBD1 for D (6 bases). V was pared by 6 bases and J by 0 bases, with 14 bases between. Germline CDR1 MNHEY, CDR2 SMNVEV (reference sequence). The CDR3 has 16 amino acids. In DNA, the CDR3 is TGTGCCAGCAGGAAAGGGGGTCTTGCAACTAATGAAAAACTGTTTTTT. Protein product: CASRKGGLATNEKLFF.

The rearrangement links TRBV29-1 to TRBJ1-3, with 7 bases fitting TRBD1. Germline CDR1 and CDR2: SQVTM and ANQGSEA. V shed 7 bases, J shed 2 bases, and the junction held 5 bases outside the gene matches. The CDR3 consists of 13 residues. As DNA, the CDR3 is TGCAGCGCTAAGCAGGGGGCTGGAAACACCATATATTTT. It encodes CSAKQGAGNTIYF.

This chain joins TRBV7-2 and TRBJ2-2; a possible D gene is TRBD2 (5 bases). CDR1 and CDR2 (germline): SGHTA, FQGNSA. The CDR3 loop spans 14 amino acids. V was trimmed by 3 bases and J by 4 bases, leaving 9 bases between them. Here the CDR3 DNA reads TGTGCCAGCAGCTTTGACTATCGCACCGGGGAGCTGTTTTTT. This codes for CASSFDYRTGELFF.

The rearrangement links TRBV19 to TRBJ1-1, with D maybe TRBD1 (5 bases). Germline lookup yields CDR1 LNHDA and CDR2 SQIVND (reference sequence). This CDR3 spans 12 amino acids. The ends were cut back, 9 bases at V and 10 bases at J, with 18 bases in the middle. CDR3 amino acids: CASRRGEEGAFF. CDR3 sequence (DNA): TGTGCCAGCAGGAGGGGAGAGGAGGGAGCTTTCTTT.

V gene TRBV6-4 combines with J gene TRBJ2-1, with TRBD2 matching 8 bases. Germline V gene sequence: CDR1 MRHNA, CDR2 SNTAGT. Trimming cost V 7 bases and J 5 bases; bases outside gene matches: 7. CDR3 length: 14 amino acids. CDR3 bases: TGTGCCAGCATAGCGGGAATTGTGAACAATGAGCAGTTCTTC. This gives the protein CASIAGIVNNEQFF.

The chain links TRBV15 to TRBJ1-1; D gene uncertain. The CDR3 is made up of 15 amino acids. With 3 bases removed from V and 0 bases from J, the gap between germline ends came to 11 bases. From germline, CDR1 is LNHNV and CDR2 YYDKDF (reference sequence). The CDR3 region is CATSSSRFMNTEAFF. For the CDR3, the DNA is TGTGCCACCAGCAGCTCCAGGTTTATGAACACTGAAGCTTTCTTT.